This is a list of T cell receptor beta chains from one sample in a study of T cells in Graves' hyperthyroidism and ophthalmopathy. TCRdb called the multiplex PCR reads again in MiXCR, with one record for every CDR3 protein. There are fewer than 450,000 distinct CDR3 sequences in the sample; under 20% occur only once, and 35% to 50% lies in the top ten. Sequencing used blood. The source is a young man with Graves' ophthalmopathy. Each CDR3 is given without its conserved first and last residue. Each record gives: clone size, V gene, CDR3 length, J gene, CDR3 protein. The size of a clone is reported for some rows only, either as once, few or many, or as a class for expanded clones.

abundance: few
v_gene: TRBV28
len: 13
j_gene: TRBJ1-4
CDR3aa: ASSPPDRVNEKLF

abundance: many
v_gene: TRBV6-4
len: 14
j_gene: TRBJ2-1
CDR3aa: ASSDSAGGPYNEQF

abundance: many
v_gene: TRBV15
len: 10
j_gene: TRBJ2-3
CDR3aa: ATQGAGDTQY

abundance: .
v_gene: TRBV10-1
len: 11
j_gene: TRBJ1-5
CDR3aa: ASSEPGDQPQH

abundance: .
v_gene: TRBV12-3/TRBV12-4
len: 14
j_gene: TRBJ2-7
CDR3aa: ASSTRTSGIAYEQY

abundance: few
v_gene: TRBV12-5
len: 10
j_gene: TRBJ1-5
CDR3aa: ASGFGGQPQH

abundance: .
v_gene: TRBV3-1
len: 11
j_gene: TRBJ1-2
CDR3aa: ASSQDRRNGYT

abundance: many
v_gene: TRBV9
len: 12
j_gene: TRBJ2-7
CDR3aa: ASSAQDQLGEQY

abundance: few
v_gene: TRBV9
len: 13
j_gene: TRBJ1-3
CDR3aa: ASSVGTGTGNTIY

abundance: few
v_gene: TRBV19
len: 13
j_gene: TRBJ1-1
CDR3aa: ASTPGAGVNTEAF

abundance: .
v_gene: TRBV15
len: 13
j_gene: TRBJ2-5
CDR3aa: ATRVRAGGTETQY